This section outlines one T cell receptor beta chain sequence together with its context. Here immunoSEQ multiplex PCR was the method, and the copy in TCRdb shows in-frame clones only, minus some. The profile covers roughly 180,000 clones, with roughly nine tenths appearing a single time and approximately 1.9% taken by the ten largest. The germline gives CDR1 MDHEN, CDR2 SYDVKM. V was clipped by 5 bases and J by 2 bases; unmatched bases: 6. The CDR3 totals 15 residues. The data stem from a study of T cell responses to AZD1222 COVID-19 vaccine. This material consisted of peripheral blood, taken on day 0 of AZD1222 vaccination. This chain links TRBV28 with TRBJ1-1; 9 bases align to TRBD1. This TCR was recovered from an adult in good health. The CDR3 spells CASSGWTGANTEAFF. CDR3 bases: TGTGCCAGCAGTGGCTGGACAGGGGCCAACACTGAAGCTTTCTTT.